Described below is a single T cell receptor beta chain sequence and its context. This clone came up a few times. Its antigen specificity is not known. The species here is mouse, which means the gene names and germline sequences are mouse ones. The read terminates 1 residue before the CDR3 end, so the remaining end is supplied by the germline J gene. The data derive from a study of tissue T cells after allogeneic stem cell transplantation (dated 2022 in TCRdb). Background for the entire study: Using research autopsies of patients with and without GVHD, plus mouse models of GVHD, the study profiled TCR beta repertoires across many tissues. On the human side, the study was prospective and observational, with no blinding or randomization.

Preparation of the library involved the immunoSEQ multiplex PCR assay. Adaptive Biotechnologies performed the TCRbeta CDR3 sequencing at survey depth and reported CDR3 sequences, V/J genes, productive frequency and template counts. Amplification of TCR beta CDR3 regions started from genomic DNA instead of RNA. Processing in the source paper ran as follows. Jensen-Shannon divergence served to quantify pairwise repertoire overlap between tissues, with 0 meaning identical and 1 meaning complete divergence. Tissues were grouped by single-linkage agglomerative hierarchical clustering of pairwise JSD values, and the clustering results were shown as dendrograms. GLIPH2 was applied to all patient samples using simulation_depth 1000, kmer_min_depth 3, and cdr3_length_cutoff 8, and only groups with more than two unique CDR3s were retained. In a standardized tissue-overlap score, Jaccard GLIPH-group overlap across patients was extrapolated to a standard repertoire size of 1000 clones. Linear mixed-effect models, with tissue as a fixed effect and individual as a random effect, were used to test how diversity related to clinical or experimental variables. TCRdb retrieved this table from immuneACCESS and kept in-frame rearrangements only. Not all clones are present; in checked studies, unresolved V genes account for under half, and no reason is known for the remainder. That table gives V, J and clone size, and the DNA gave D and trimming. Counted in this sample were 2,500 to 3,500 clones; 40% to 50% of them appeared once. The top ten hold approximately 31% of the sample.

The full study reports these points: Within patients, how anatomically similar tissues were was a major factor shaping TCR repertoire composition, regardless of disease or transplant status. In both patients and mice, T cells from blood and spleen covered only a limited part of the TCR repertoire found in tissues. Sampling depth was acknowledged as a limitation, and the patient cohort was both small and clinically heterogeneous. Which tissue TCRs were alloreactive or antigen-specific was not determined in the study, and some clones might have been persisting host cells. Only a few T cell clones appeared in more than one patient, yet motif-based clustering showed tissue-specific repertoire signatures that were shared between patients.

V is cut back by 6 bases and J by 1 base, with 4 bases in the junction unmatched. According to the germline V gene (reference sequence), CDR1 reads LGHNA and CDR2 reads YNLKQL. Counted from cysteine to phenylalanine, this CDR3 has 15 amino acids. The 42 bases shown cover part of the CDR3, and their frame starts at base 1. The meaning of the sample's time point label: mouse harvest day 14 after allogeneic transplant. Each mouse graft, delivered by tail vein injection, combined 10^6 splenic CD5+ T cells with 10^7 T-cell-depleted bone marrow cells. Mouse GVHD was modeled in a major MHC-mismatch B6 (H2b) into BALB/c (H2d) model, with tissues profiled at day 7 or 14. Mouse tissues and retro-orbital blood were harvested on day 7 or 14 post-transplant using separate sterile tools per animal; livers were flushed beforehand. Before genomic DNA isolation with the DNeasy Blood & Tissue Kit, mouse tissues were minced using razor blades in buffered saline.

In this chain, TRBV5 is recombined with TRBJ2-2, with 8 junctional bases fitting TRBD1. The sequenced sample was gut tissue. This TCR was recovered from a female BALB/c mouse given C57BL/6 T cells with graft-versus-host disease after an allogeneic hematopoietic cell transplant. CDR3 region: CASRRQGKNTGQLYF. CDR3 DNA (partial): TGTGCCAGCAGACGACAGGGGAAAAACACCGGGCAGCTCTAC.